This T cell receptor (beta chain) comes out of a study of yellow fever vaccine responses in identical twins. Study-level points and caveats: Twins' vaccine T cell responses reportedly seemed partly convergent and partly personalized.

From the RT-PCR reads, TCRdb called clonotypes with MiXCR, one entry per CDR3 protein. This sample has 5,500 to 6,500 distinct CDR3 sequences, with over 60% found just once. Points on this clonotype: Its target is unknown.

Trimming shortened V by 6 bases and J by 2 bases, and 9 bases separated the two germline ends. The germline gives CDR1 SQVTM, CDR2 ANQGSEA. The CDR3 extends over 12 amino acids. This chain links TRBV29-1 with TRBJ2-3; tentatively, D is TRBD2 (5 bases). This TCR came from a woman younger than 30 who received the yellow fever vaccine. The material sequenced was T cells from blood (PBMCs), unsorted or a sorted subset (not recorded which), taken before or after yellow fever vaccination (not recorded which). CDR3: CSVLEATDTQYF. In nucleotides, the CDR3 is TGCAGCGTCCTGGAGGCCACAGATACGCAGTATTTT.